This entry features one T cell receptor (beta chain) sequence. This specimen comes from a study of blood T cell repertoires in COVID-19. The overall study: Samples representing acute and convalescent COVID-19 were sourced from the United States, Italy and Spain.

Data came from immunoSEQ multiplex PCR; TCRdb stores just in-frame clones and leaves some out. The sample yields 210,000 or so clones, just under 85% seen once. Germline loops: CDR1 SGDLS, CDR2 YYNGEE. V was pared by 3 bases and J by 3 bases, with 13 bases between. This CDR3 is 14 amino acids long. The specimen was peripheral blood. This clonotype was obtained from a woman aged 45-65 years with active or convalescent COVID-19. The chain has TRBV9 and TRBJ2-7; D perhaps matches TRBD1 (6 bases). The CDR3 DNA sequence: TGTGCCAGCAGCGAGGGGGAGTGGGTCTACGAGCAGTACTTC. It codes for CASSEGEWVYEQYF.